This T cell receptor beta chain appears in the sequencing data of a study of T cell changes during pregnancy in multiple sclerosis. Assay: immunoSEQ multiplex PCR; the TCRdb copy retains only in-frame clones and omits some. The table lists 40,000 to 55,000 clones, 92% of them singletons, with 1.3% in the top ten. Specimen: peripheral blood. This receptor was identified in a female donor with multiple sclerosis, enrolled in a pregnancy study.

The CDR3 sequence: CASSEIGGNTEAFF. In DNA, the CDR3 is TGTGCCAGCAGTGAAATCGGGGGGAACACTGAAGCTTTCTTT. This rearrangement joins TRBV25-1 to TRBJ1-1; TRBD1 might be the D (5 bases). The CDR3 totals 14 residues. Trimming left V 2 bases short and J 1 base short, with 8 bases between. Germline-derived CDR1 and CDR2 are MGHDK and SYGVNS.